The present T cell receptor beta chain was sequenced within a study of T-cell reconstitution after alpha-beta-depleted transplantation in children. Overall study findings and caveats: Diversity of TCRbeta at day 60 was high in some patients, arising from surviving recipient T cells and thymic progenitors. Roughly two months post-transplant, alpha-beta T cells reportedly originated from several hundred graft clones that had expanded. Newly made T cells mostly supplied T-cell counts and diversity one year after transplant.

This clonotype has a count of ten or more. Its specificity is not known. Germline lookup yields CDR1 SGHRS and CDR2 YFSETQ. V shed 0 bases and J shed 0 bases, with 13 bases lying between them. The CDR3 contains 17 residues. Using unique molecular identifiers, the investigators prepared the TCRbeta library. TCRdb redid the calling of the PCR reads with MiXCR, one entry per CDR3 protein. The sample has roughly 300,000 distinct CDR3 sequences, roughly 12% seen once. The sample was peripheral blood, taken 180 days after TCRalphabeta/CD19-depleted stem cell transplant. J is TRBJ1-3 and V is TRBV5-1; D is unclear. The TCR originated in a male patient aged 2-15 years who had a stem cell transplant for chronic granulomatous disease, so the T cells may come from the graft donor. CDR3 bases: TGCGCCAGCAGCTTGGGACCTGTGACGGGCTCTGGAAACACCATATATTTT. Translated, it gives CASSLGPVTGSGNTIYF.